The clone carrying this T cell receptor (beta chain) was picked up a small number of times. Its specificity is unknown. Germline V gene data show CDR1 as LGHNA and CDR2 as YSLEER. The CDR3 covers 15 residues. Trimming cost V 0 bases and J 1 base; bases outside gene matches: 1. The data were taken from a study of T cells after yellow fever vaccination. Study-wide points: Abundant clonotypes from the bulk population could have been carried over as contaminants into FACS-sorted repertoires. A small share of clonotypes appeared in both CD4 and CD8 compartments. A secondary response was less intense yet reached its peak sooner, at day 5 versus 15.

It was through 5'RACE template switching that TCR cDNA was made, with a universal primer site and UMIs added. In TCRdb, the 5' RACE reads were re-called with MiXCR into one record per CDR3 protein. The sample shows roughly 250,000 distinct CDR3 sequences, roughly 13% of them seen only once. This sequence joins TRBV4-3 and TRBJ1-1; TRBD1 agrees at 8 bases. This TCR was recovered from a man aged 25 to 40 who received the YFV17D yellow fever vaccine. Source: CD4+ T cells sorted from PBMCs, taken 45 days after the yellow fever booster vaccination. CDR3 protein: CASSQDQGANTEAFF. In DNA, the CDR3 is TGCGCCAGCAGCCAAGATCAGGGGGCGAACACTGAAGCTTTCTTT.